This is a list of T cell receptor beta chains from one sample in a study of shared clonotypes between healthy human individuals. Assay used: immunoSEQ multiplex PCR; TCRdb lists only in-frame clones, some missing. The sample consists of some 1 million clones, about 75% of them appearing once. The sample comprised memory CD4+ T cells sorted from blood. Source of these receptors: a man between 18 and 29 years old in good health. The conserved cysteine and the conserved F or W are not part of the CDR3 here. Clone size is given for some rows only: seen once, a few or many times, or a class if the clone is expanded.

cdr3_aa | j_call | v_call | cdr3_length | clone_size
ASSLVPGEQF | TRBJ2-1 | TRBV5-1 | 10 | once
ASTEGRGAGNTIY | TRBJ1-3 | TRBV6-1 | 13 | -
ASGGKEGTQY | TRBJ2-5 | TRBV19 | 10 | -
ASRDDGQQY | TRBJ2-7 | TRBV7-9 | 9 | -
SVKTGTDYNEQF | TRBJ2-1 | TRBV29-1 | 12 | -
ATSRDQTAIDYGYT | TRBJ1-2 | TRBV15 | 14 | once
ASSLITTNEKLF | TRBJ1-4 | TRBV28 | 12 | -
ASSKDSANQPQH | TRBJ1-5 | TRBV5-1 | 12 | -
ASSQEGPLH | TRBJ1-5 | TRBV4-1 | 9 | -
ASKTGHQSYEQY | TRBJ2-7 | TRBV5-1 | 12 | -
ASSPSGLNQPQH | TRBJ1-5 | TRBV25-1 | 12 | -
ASSGDTGSGETQY | TRBJ2-5 | TRBV9 | 13 | -
ATSLRQRTDTQY | TRBJ2-3 | TRBV15 | 12 | -
ASSVTIAGGGYNEQF | TRBJ2-1 | TRBV9 | 15 | -
ASSPQDRVNTEAF | TRBJ1-1 | TRBV19 | 13 | -
ASSVEVGQETQY | TRBJ2-5 | TRBV9 | 12 | -
ASSQEPNYGYT | TRBJ1-2 | TRBV10-2 | 11 | -
ASSAPGRNYGYT | TRBJ1-2 | TRBV25-1 | 12 | -
ASTGGGMNQPQH | TRBJ1-5 | TRBV25-1 | 12 | -
ASSQDEGAKGGYT | TRBJ1-2 | TRBV4-1 | 13 | once
AISEGTSGGTDTQY | TRBJ2-3 | TRBV10-3 | 14 | -
ASSISRGETQY | TRBJ2-5 | TRBV19 | 11 | few
ASSQGDSLTGNTIY | TRBJ1-3 | TRBV4-1 | 14 | -
SVGTFGETQY | TRBJ2-5 | TRBV29-1 | 10 | -
ASSPPGQGGFNQPQH | TRBJ1-5 | TRBV18 | 15 | -
SALLPGEGTGELF | TRBJ2-2 | TRBV29-1 | 13 | -
AISHGSGANVLT | TRBJ2-6 | TRBV10-3 | 12 | -
ASSGLAADTQY | TRBJ2-3 | TRBV6-5 | 11 | -
ASSSTRMGWGYT | TRBJ1-2 | TRBV5-1 | 12 | -
ASSPRRLADTGELF | TRBJ2-2 | TRBV9 | 14 | -
ASSYTMGTEAF | TRBJ1-1 | TRBV7-6 | 11 | -
AWLGDRSGYT | TRBJ1-2 | TRBV30 | 10 | -
ASSEGEREFRNEQF | TRBJ2-1 | TRBV2 | 14 | -
ASSLEQGNSPLH | TRBJ1-6 | TRBV5-5 | 12 | few
ASSRRTQETQY | TRBJ2-5 | TRBV4-3 | 11 | many
ASSPGRGTGDEKLF | TRBJ1-4 | TRBV25-1 | 14 | -
AWSGGQGYYNEQF | TRBJ2-1 | TRBV30 | 13 | -
ASSPGTSVPAGELF | TRBJ2-2 | TRBV5-1 | 14 | -
ASSPGKVRSREKLF | TRBJ1-4 | TRBV19 | 14 | many
ASSLLAGGLETQY | TRBJ2-5 | TRBV6-1 | 13 | once
ASSLGGASTDTQY | TRBJ2-3 | TRBV28 | 13 | -
ASRPHQGQGFTGELF | TRBJ2-2 | TRBV19 | 15 | few
ASSRLAGGTYEQY | TRBJ2-7 | TRBV5-6 | 13 | -
ASSLRPGSGTPREQY | TRBJ2-7 | TRBV7-9 | 15 | -
ASSQKGAANTEAF | TRBJ1-1 | TRBV18 | 13 | -